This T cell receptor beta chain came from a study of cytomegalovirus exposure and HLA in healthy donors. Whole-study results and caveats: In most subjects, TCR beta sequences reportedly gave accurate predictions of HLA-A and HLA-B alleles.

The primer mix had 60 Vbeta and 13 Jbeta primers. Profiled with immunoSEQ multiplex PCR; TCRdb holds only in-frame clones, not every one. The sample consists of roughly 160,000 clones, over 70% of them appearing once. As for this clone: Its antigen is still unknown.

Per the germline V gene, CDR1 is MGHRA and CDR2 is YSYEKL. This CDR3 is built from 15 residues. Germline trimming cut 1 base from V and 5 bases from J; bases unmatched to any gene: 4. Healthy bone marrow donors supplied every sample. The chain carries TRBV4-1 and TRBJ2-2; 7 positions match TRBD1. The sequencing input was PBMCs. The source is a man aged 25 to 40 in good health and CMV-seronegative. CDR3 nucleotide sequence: TGCGCCAGCAGCCAAGTGGACAGGACAACCGGGGAGCTGTTTTTT. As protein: CASSQVDRTTGELFF.